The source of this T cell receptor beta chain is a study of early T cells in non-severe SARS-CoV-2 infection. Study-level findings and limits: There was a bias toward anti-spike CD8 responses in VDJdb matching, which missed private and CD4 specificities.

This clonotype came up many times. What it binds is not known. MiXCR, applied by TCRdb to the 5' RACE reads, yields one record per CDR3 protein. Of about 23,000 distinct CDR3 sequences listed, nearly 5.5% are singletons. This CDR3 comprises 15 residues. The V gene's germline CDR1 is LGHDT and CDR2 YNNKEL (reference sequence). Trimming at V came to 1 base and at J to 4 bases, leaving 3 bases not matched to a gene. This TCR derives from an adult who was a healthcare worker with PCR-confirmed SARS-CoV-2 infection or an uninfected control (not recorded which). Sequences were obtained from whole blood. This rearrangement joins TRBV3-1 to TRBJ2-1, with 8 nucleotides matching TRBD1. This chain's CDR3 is CASSQARDRYNEQFF. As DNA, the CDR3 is TGTGCCAGCAGCCAAGCTCGGGACAGGTACAATGAGCAGTTCTTC.